These 8 T cell receptor beta chains were all obtained from the same sample, sequenced in a study of Tregs in tolerant kidney transplant recipients. TCRdb keeps only in-frame clones here, not all; method: immunoSEQ multiplex PCR. The repertoire holds about 110,000 clones, with about 90% as singletons. The source was CD4+ T cells from blood, collected before the transplant. These receptors all come from a human donor who received a combined kidney and bone marrow transplant.

The chain links TRBV30 to TRBJ2-7, with D perhaps matching TRBD2 (7 bases). V was pared by 2 bases and J by 7 bases, with 18 bases between. The germline V gene encodes CDR1 GTSNPN and CDR2 SVGIG (reference sequence). The CDR3 length is 14 residues. The CDR3 reads CAWSKQGGAWEQYF. For the CDR3, the DNA is TGTGCCTGGAGTAAACAGGGAGGGGCGTGGGAGCAGTACTTC. The complete variable domain, with remaining parts taken from reference TRBV30 and TRBJ2-7, reads SQTIHQWPATLVQPVGSPLSLECTVEGTSNPNLYWYRQAAGRGLQLLFYSVGIGQISSEVPQNLSASRPQDRQFILSSKKLLLSDSGFYLCAWSKQGGAWEQYFGPGTRLTVT.

This sequence joins TRBV5-1 and TRBJ2-3; TRBD1 matches at 8 bases. Trimming cost V 5 bases and J 2 bases; bases outside gene matches: 4. CDR1 SGHRS and CDR2 YFSETQ come from the germline V gene. The CDR3 loop spans 14 amino acids. The CDR3 region is CASRTGVTTDTQYF. CDR3 nucleotides: TGCGCCAGCAGGACAGGGGTGACCACAGATACGCAGTATTTT.

This chain connects TRBV2 to TRBJ1-3, with a tentative D call TRBD1 (5 bases). CDR1 SNHLY and CDR2 FYNNEI come from the germline V gene. The CDR3 loop spans 14 amino acids. V lost 6 bases, J lost 1 base, and 10 bases lay in between. Here the CDR3 reads CASSMGGSGNTIYF. The CDR3 DNA reads as TGTGCCAGCAGCATGGGGGGGTCTGGAAACACCATATATTTT.

Note on this clone: An end of the junction does not agree with germline; a read error may underlie this. The chain uses TRBV2 and TRBJ1-5; D may be TRBD1 (5 bases). This CDR3 has 13 amino acids. From germline, CDR1 is SNHLY and CDR2 FYNNEI. CDR3 nucleotides: TGTGCCAGCAGTGACGAGATACGGCCAGGGTTGGATTTT. This translates into CASSDEIRPGLDF.

CDR3 nucleotide sequence: TGTGCCAGCAGTTTATACGGTTACAATGAGCAGTTCTTC. Its protein product is CASSLYGYNEQFF. The rearrangement uses TRBV28 and TRBJ2-1; D is undetermined. The CDR3 sequence is 13 residues long. Trimming pared 1 base from V and 4 bases from J, leaving 5 bases between. Germline CDR1 reads MDHEN; CDR2 reads SYDVKM.

Remarks on this clone: The same CDR3 arises from other DNA sequences in this sample as well. The chain uses TRBV7-6 and TRBJ2-1; D perhaps matches TRBD2 (5 bases). The germline CDR1 and CDR2 sequences are SGHVS and FNYEAQ. The CDR3 consists of 13 residues. V was trimmed by 6 bases and J by 6 bases, leaving 12 bases between them. DNA for the CDR3: TGTGCCAGCAGACTAGTGTCCAGCAATGAGCAGTTCTTC. It specifies CASRLVSSNEQFF.

In this sample, this clone turned up once. J is TRBJ2-1 and V is TRBV28, with 8 bases aligning to TRBD2. Germline V CDR1 and CDR2: MDHEN, SYDVKM. The CDR3 spans 13 residues. The trim removed 4 bases at V and 14 bases at J, leaving 10 bases unmatched. CDR3 sequence (DNA): TGTGCCAGCAGTTCCCCCCCCGGGAGGGTTAAGTTCTTC. Translation: CASSSPPGRVKFF.

The chain carries TRBV18 and TRBJ1-1; D remains unclear. The CDR3 runs to 14 residues. V was shortened by 1 base and J by 1 base, with 7 bases between the two germline ends. CDR1 is KGHSH, CDR2 LQKENI, per germline. CDR3 DNA: TGTGCCAGCTCACCACGGCGGGCGAACACTGAAGCTTTCTTT. It specifies CASSPRRANTEAFF.